The clone carrying this TCR beta chain was detected a few times. Its matching antigen is unknown. Prepared TCR beta cDNA libraries contained unique molecular identifiers. It was from about 0.98 to 11 million T cells that about 500,000 cDNA molecules came. TCRdb redid the calling of the PCR reads with MiXCR, one entry per CDR3 protein. The sample records some 260,000 distinct CDR3 sequences, 35% to 40% being singletons. Germline V gene lookup returns CDR1 DFQATT and CDR2 SNEGSKA (reference sequence). V lost 5 bases to trimming and J lost 8 bases, with 12 bases between them. The length of the CDR3 is 11 residues. The source of the sample is a study of post-analysis software for immune sequencing data. Study details: Disease trajectories encompassed relapsing-remitting, secondary progressive and progressive-relapsing multiple sclerosis.

Points from the study as a whole: Controls showed significantly higher normalized Chao1 diversity than did multiple sclerosis patients. The five TRBV segments detected at higher frequency in patients than in controls included TRBV5-6, TRBV5-1 and TRBV20-1. Strong co-clustering by F measure linked samples that shared a preparation batch.

The V gene is TRBV20-1, the J gene TRBJ1-2; the D gene is possibly TRBD1 (5 bases). This TCR was sampled from a girl aged 5 to 17 with multiple sclerosis. Input material: blood. CDR3 nucleotides: TGCAGTGCTGTTCAGGGTCCCGGCTACACCTTC. Its translation: CSAVQGPGYTF.